These 4 T cell receptor beta chains came from one sample sequenced in a study of response to subunit inactivated influenza vaccine. One entry per CDR3 protein results from TCRdb running MiXCR on the RT-PCR reads. The table shows about 180,000 distinct CDR3 sequences, with around 8.8% occurring only once. The starting material was non-naive T cells sorted from PBMCs, obtained on the day of vaccination. These receptors were collected from a man aged 50 or older who received an inactivated influenza vaccine.

This chain connects TRBV7-8 to TRBJ2-3; 10 bases are shared with TRBD2. Germline V gives CDR1 SGHVS, CDR2 FQNEAQ. Trimming at V came to 0 bases and at J to 1 base, leaving 4 bases not matched to a gene. CDR3 length equals 17 residues. The CDR3 coding sequence is TGTGCCAGCAGCTTAGCGACCACTAGCGGGGGCACAGATACGCAGTATTTT. Amino acids: CASSLATTSGGTDTQYF. Combining the CDR3 with reference TRBV7-8 and TRBJ2-3 gives the whole variable domain GAGVSQSPRYKVAKRGQDVALRCDPISGHVSLFWYQQALGQGPEFLTYFQNEAQLDKSGLPSDRFFAERPEGSVSTLKIQRTQQEDSAVYLCASSLATTSGGTDTQYFGPGTRLTVL.

The chain carries TRBV7-8 and TRBJ2-5; D might be TRBD2 (6 bases). The length of the CDR3 is 15 residues. With 6 bases removed from V and 2 bases from J, the gap between germline ends came to 16 bases. Per the germline V gene, CDR1 is SGHVS and CDR2 is FQNEAQ. The CDR3 coding sequence is TGTGCCAGCAGTCGGGGTCGCGGGGCTCAAGAGACCCAGTACTTC. Encoded protein: CASSRGRGAQETQYF.

This clonotype was detected only a few times. The genes are TRBV19 and TRBJ2-2; D gene unclear. Looked up from germline, CDR1 is LNHDA and CDR2 is SQIVND (reference sequence). The CDR3 totals 13 residues. The V end lost 10 bases, the J end lost 1 base, and 10 bases lay between the germline ends. The DNA of the CDR3 is TGTGCCACCAAAAATAAGAACACCGGGGAGCTGTTTTTT. Protein sequence: CATKNKNTGELFF.

There are many counts of this clonotype. V is TRBV7-2 and J is TRBJ2-7, with 7 bases lining up with TRBD1. Germline values: CDR1 SGHTA, CDR2 FQGNSA. V shed 5 bases and J 5 bases; nucleotides not matched to a gene: 6. The CDR3 runs to 13 residues. Written as DNA, the CDR3 is TGTGCCAGCAGCACAACAGGGGATCACGAGCAGTACTTC. This sequence encodes CASSTTGDHEQYF.